This paragraph covers one TCR beta chain sequence. Either two negative PCRs, clearance, or symptom resolution qualified Cohort 3 donors as recovered. The data are from a study of blood T cell repertoires in COVID-19. TCRdb keeps only in-frame clones here, not all; method: immunoSEQ multiplex PCR. The sample carries approximately 480,000 clones, approximately 86% recorded once. V shed 4 bases and J 4 bases; nucleotides not matched to a gene: 6. This CDR3 spans 14 amino acids. Germline assignment: CDR1 MNHEY and CDR2 SVGAGI. The sequencing sample was made of PBMCs or T cells enriched from blood (not recorded which). This receptor was obtained from a woman aged 18 to 35 who had recovered from COVID-19. The chain combines TRBV6-5 with TRBJ1-2; 7 bases are a match to TRBD1. The CDR3, as DNA: TGTGCCAGCAGTTTGACAGGGACGGCCTATGGCTACACCTTC. Its translation: CASSLTGTAYGYTF.